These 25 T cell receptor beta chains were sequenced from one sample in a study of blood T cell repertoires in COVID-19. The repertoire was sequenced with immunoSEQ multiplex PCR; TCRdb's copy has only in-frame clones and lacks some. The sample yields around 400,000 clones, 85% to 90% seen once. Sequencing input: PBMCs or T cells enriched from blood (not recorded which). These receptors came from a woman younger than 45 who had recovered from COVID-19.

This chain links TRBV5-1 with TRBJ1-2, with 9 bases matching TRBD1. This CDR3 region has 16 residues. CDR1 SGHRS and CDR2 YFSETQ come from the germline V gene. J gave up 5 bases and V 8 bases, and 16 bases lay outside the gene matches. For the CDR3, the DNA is TGCGCCAGTTCTGCCGGGACAGGGAATAGGGGATATGGCTACACCTTC. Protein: CASSAGTGNRGYGYTF.

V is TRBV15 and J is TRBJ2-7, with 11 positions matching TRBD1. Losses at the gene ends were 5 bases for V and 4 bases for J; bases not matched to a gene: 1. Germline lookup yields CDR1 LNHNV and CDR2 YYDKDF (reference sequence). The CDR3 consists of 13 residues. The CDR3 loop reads CATSGDRGYEQYF. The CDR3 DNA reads TGTGCCACCAGCGGGGACAGGGGGTACGAGCAGTACTTC.

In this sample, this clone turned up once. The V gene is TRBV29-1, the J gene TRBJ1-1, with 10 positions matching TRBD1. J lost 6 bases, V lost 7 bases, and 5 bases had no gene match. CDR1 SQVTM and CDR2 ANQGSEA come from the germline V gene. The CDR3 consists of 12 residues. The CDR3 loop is CSGRQGASEAFF. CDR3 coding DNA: TGCAGCGGAAGACAGGGGGCATCTGAAGCTTTCTTT.

For the CDR3, the DNA is TGTGCCTGGAGTTGGGGAGGCAATCAGCCCCAGCATTTT. Encoded protein: CAWSWGGNQPQHF. The chain is built from TRBV30 and TRBJ1-5; D is undetermined. This CDR3 is 13 amino acids long. Trimming removed 2 bases at V and 2 bases at J, with 7 bases between. Germline V lookup: CDR1 GTSNPN, CDR2 SVGIG (reference sequence).

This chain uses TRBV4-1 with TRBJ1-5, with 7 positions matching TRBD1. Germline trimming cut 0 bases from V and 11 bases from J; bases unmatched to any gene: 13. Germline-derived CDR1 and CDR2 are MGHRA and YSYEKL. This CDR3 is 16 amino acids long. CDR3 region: CASSQDRGGQILSQHF. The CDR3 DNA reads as TGCGCCAGCAGCCAAGATCGAGGGGGCCAAATTCTCTCCCAGCATTTT.

CDR3 DNA sequence: TGTGCCAGCAGCTTAGGCAGGGAAAATTCACCCCTCCACTTT. Protein product: CASSLGRENSPLHF. The V and J genes are TRBV7-2 and TRBJ1-6, with a tentative D call TRBD1 (5 bases). The germline CDR1 and CDR2 sequences are SGHTA and FQGNSA. V lost 1 base and J lost 7, with 8 bases in between. CDR3 length: 14 residues.

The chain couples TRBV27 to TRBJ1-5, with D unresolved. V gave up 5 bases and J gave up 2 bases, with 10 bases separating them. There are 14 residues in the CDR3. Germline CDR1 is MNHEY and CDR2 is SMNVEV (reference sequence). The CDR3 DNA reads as TGTGCCAGCAGTCCGGGGTCGGGCAATCAGCCCCAGCATTTT. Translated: CASSPGSGNQPQHF.

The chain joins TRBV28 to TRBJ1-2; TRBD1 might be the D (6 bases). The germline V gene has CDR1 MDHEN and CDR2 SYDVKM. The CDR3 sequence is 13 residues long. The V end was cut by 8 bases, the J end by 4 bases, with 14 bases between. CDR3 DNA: TGTGCCAGCTCAATACAGGGTTTCTATGGCTACACCTTC. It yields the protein CASSIQGFYGYTF.

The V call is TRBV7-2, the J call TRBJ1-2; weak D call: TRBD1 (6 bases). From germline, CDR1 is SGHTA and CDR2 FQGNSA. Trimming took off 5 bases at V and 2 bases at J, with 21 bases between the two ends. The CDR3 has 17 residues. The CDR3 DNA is TGTGCCAGCAGCCCCCAGGTGGGGGGGAGGGGGAACTATGGCTACACCTTC. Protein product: CASSPQVGGRGNYGYTF.

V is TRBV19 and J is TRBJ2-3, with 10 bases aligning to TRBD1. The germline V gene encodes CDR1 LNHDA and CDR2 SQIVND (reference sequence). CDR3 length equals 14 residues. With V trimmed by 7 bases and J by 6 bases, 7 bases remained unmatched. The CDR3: CASKRTGGFDTQYF. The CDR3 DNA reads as TGTGCCAGTAAGCGGACAGGGGGTTTTGATACGCAGTATTTT.

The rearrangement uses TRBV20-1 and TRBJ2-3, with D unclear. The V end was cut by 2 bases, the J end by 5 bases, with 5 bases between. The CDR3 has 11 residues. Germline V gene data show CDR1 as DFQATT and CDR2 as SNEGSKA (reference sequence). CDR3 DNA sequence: TGCAGTGCTAGATCGGTAGATACGCAGTATTTT. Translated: CSARSVDTQYF.

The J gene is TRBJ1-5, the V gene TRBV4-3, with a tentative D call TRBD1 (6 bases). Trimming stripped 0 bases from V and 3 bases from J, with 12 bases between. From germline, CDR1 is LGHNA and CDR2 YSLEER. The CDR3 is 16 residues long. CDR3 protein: CASSQDRGHNNQPQHF. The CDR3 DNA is TGCGCCAGCAGCCAAGACAGGGGTCATAACAATCAGCCCCAGCATTTT.

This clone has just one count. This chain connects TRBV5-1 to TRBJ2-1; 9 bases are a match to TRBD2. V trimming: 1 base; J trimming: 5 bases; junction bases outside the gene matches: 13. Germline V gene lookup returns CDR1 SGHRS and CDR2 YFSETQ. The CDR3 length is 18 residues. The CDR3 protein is CASSLPSLTSGLNNEQFF. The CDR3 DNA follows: TGCGCCAGCAGCTTGCCTTCACTGACTAGCGGCTTGAACAATGAGCAGTTCTTC.

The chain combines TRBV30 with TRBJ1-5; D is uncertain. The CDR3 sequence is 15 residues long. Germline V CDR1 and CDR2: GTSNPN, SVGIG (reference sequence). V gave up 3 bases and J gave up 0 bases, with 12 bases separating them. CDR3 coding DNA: TGTGCCTGGAGCCTAGCCCTTTATAGCAATCAGCCCCAGCATTTT. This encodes CAWSLALYSNQPQHF.

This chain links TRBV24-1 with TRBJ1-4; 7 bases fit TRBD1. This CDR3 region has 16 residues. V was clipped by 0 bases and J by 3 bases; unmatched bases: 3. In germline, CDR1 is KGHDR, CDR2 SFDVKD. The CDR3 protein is CATSDLFRGPNEKLFF. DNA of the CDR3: TGTGCCACCAGTGATTTGTTTAGGGGGCCTAATGAAAAACTGTTTTTT.

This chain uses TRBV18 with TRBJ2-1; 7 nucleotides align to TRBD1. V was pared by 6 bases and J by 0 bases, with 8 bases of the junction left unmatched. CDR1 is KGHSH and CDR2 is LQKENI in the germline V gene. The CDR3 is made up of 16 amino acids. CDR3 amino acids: CASSGQSSSSYNEQFF. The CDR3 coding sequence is TGTGCCAGCTCGGGACAGTCCTCGAGCTCCTACAATGAGCAGTTCTTC.

This chain's CDR3 is CASSLEEETQYF. The CDR3 DNA sequence: TGCGCCAGCAGCTTGGAGGAGGAGACCCAGTACTTC. The chain couples TRBV5-1 to TRBJ2-5; D is uncertain. Germline V gene data show CDR1 as SGHRS and CDR2 as YFSETQ. The CDR3 covers 12 residues. The V end lost 0 bases, the J end lost 5 bases, and 5 bases lay between the germline ends.

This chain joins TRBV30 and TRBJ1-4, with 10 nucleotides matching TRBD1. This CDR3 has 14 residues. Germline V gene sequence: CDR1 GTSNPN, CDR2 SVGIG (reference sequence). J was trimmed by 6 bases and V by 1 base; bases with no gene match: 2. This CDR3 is CAWSAGQGYEKLFF. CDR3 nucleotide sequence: TGTGCCTGGAGTGCGGGACAGGGGTATGAAAAACTGTTTTTT.

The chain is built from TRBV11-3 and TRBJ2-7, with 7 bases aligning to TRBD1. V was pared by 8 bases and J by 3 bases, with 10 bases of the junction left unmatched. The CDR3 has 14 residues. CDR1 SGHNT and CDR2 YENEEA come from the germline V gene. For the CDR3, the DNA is TGTGCCAGCGGACAGACAGGGCGAAGCTACGAGCAGTACTTC. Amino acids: CASGQTGRSYEQYF.

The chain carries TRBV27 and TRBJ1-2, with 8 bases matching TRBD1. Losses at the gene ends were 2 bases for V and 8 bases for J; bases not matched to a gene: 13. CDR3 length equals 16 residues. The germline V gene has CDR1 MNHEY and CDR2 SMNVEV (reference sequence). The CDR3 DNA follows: TGTGCCAGCAGTTTACTCGGGACAGGCGAGTATAGGGGCTACACCTTC. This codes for CASSLLGTGEYRGYTF.

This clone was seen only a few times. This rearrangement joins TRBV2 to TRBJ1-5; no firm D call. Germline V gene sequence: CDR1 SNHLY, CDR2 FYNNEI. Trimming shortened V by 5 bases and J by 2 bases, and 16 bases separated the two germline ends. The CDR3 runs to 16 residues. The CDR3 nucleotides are TGTGCCAGCAGTTCGAACCCGGTGGTCGGCAATCAGCCCCAGCATTTT. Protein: CASSSNPVVGNQPQHF.

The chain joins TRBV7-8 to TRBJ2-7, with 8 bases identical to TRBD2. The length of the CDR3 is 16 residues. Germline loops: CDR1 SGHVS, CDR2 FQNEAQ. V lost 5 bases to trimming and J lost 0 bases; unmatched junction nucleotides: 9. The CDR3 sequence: CASSPRGGPLSYEQYF. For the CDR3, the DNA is TGTGCCAGCAGCCCCCGGGGGGGCCCTCTCTCCTACGAGCAGTACTTC.

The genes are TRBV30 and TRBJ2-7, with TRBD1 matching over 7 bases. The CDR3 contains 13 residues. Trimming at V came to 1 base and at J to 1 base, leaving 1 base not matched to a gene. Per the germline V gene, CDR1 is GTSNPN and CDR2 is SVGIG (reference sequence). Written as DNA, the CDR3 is TGTGCCTGGAGTGCAGGGGGTTCCTACGAGCAGTACTTC. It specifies CAWSAGGSYEQYF.

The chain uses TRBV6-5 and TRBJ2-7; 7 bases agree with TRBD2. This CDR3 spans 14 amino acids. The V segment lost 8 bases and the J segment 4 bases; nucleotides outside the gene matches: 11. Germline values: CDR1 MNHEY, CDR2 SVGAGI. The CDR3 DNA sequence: TGTGCCAGCTCAAACCGAGCGGGACCATACGAGCAGTACTTC. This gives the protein CASSNRAGPYEQYF.

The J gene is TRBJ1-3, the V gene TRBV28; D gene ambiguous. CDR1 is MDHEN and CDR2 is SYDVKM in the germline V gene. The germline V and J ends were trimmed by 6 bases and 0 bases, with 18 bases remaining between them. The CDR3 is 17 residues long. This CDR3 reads CASSPPGVASSGNTIYF. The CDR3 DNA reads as TGTGCCAGCAGCCCCCCCGGGGTGGCCTCCTCTGGAAACACCATATATTTT.